A single sample gave rise to the 15 T cell receptor beta chains below, sequenced in a study of tumor-infiltrating lymphocytes in primary liver carcinoma. Between 20 and 30 mg of unsorted bulk tissue served as the source from which RNA and DNA were co-extracted. Making TCR beta cDNA involved roughly 0.55 ug total RNA and a constant-region primer. Investigators got TCR beta libraries out of three nested multiplex PCR rounds, done with slightly modified ARM-PCR. It was with TRBV1-TRBV30 forward primers and a C-beta reverse primer that the first two PCR rounds were run, at about 10 cycles each. MiXCR, applied by TCRdb to the multiplex PCR reads, yields one record per CDR3 protein. The sample yields 40,000 or so distinct CDR3 sequences, roughly 75% seen once. Specimen: tumor-adjacent normal liver tissue. The receptors were sampled from a young woman with primary liver carcinoma and hepatitis B virus infection.

Comments on this clonotype: Its ends do not fully match the called genes, so a read error is possible. This chain connects TRBV6-1 to TRBJ1-5; 8 nucleotides match TRBD1. The J call may be mistaken, given a closer DNA end match to TRBJ2-3. Germline CDR1 reads MNHNS; CDR2 reads SASEGT. The CDR3 is 15 residues long. In DNA, the CDR3 is TGTACCAGCAGTGAGACGGGACAGGCGAATCAGCCCCAGTATTTT. This translates into CTSSETGQANQPQYF.

This chain connects TRBV11-2 to TRBJ2-1; perhaps TRBD2 as D (6 bases). V was trimmed by 9 bases and J by 5 bases, leaving 20 bases between them. CDR1 and CDR2 (germline): SGHAT, FQNNGV. This CDR3 spans 15 amino acids. CDR3 in amino acids: CASSGLGGTHNEQFF. The CDR3 DNA follows: TGTGCCAGTAGCGGACTGGGTGGGACCCACAATGAGCAGTTCTTC.

Only one count was recorded for this clonotype. Being one base from a much bigger clone, this may be a read error. The rearrangement links TRBV28 to TRBJ2-1; D is undetermined. The length of the CDR3 is 11 residues. Per germline, CDR1 MDHEN and CDR2 SYDVKM. In DNA, the CDR3 is TGTGCCAGCAGTATAAGAAATGAGCGGTTCTTC. Translated, it gives CASSIRNERFF.

This clonotype has at least ten counts. The chain has TRBV5-6 and TRBJ1-1; perhaps TRBD1 as D (5 bases). Trimming stripped 4 bases from V and 6 bases from J, with 13 bases between. Germline-derived CDR1 and CDR2 are SGHDT and YYEEEE. This CDR3 contains 13 residues. The CDR3 DNA follows: TGTGCCAGCAGCCTGGGGGGAGGGGCTGAAGCTTTCTTT. Protein sequence: CASSLGGGAEAFF.

In the case of this clonotype: Given a much more abundant clone one base away, this may be a read error. This chain joins TRBV30 and TRBJ1-2; D is undetermined. Germline CDR1 is GTSNPN and CDR2 is SVGIG (reference sequence). The CDR3 consists of 14 residues. The CDR3 coding sequence is TGTGCCTGGAGTGTTTTGAACGCGAGAACCGGCCAGATCTTC. Amino acids: CAWSVLNARTGQIF.

A note on this clonotype: A read error may account for a junction end that differs from germline. J is TRBJ2-7 and V is TRBV28, with D possibly matching TRBD2 (6 bases). The CDR3 spans 14 residues. Germline values: CDR1 MDHEN, CDR2 SYDVKM. CDR3 sequence: CASKRPGLSCEQYF. Here the CDR3 DNA reads TGTGCCAGCAAACGACCGGGACTCTCATGCGAGCAGTATTTC.

A remark on this clonotype: A read error may be the cause here, since a much bigger clone is one base away. The chain recombines TRBV28 with TRBJ1-2; D perhaps matches TRBD1 (5 bases). V was pared by 5 bases and J by 0 bases, with 13 bases between. Germline-derived CDR1 and CDR2 are MDHEN and SYDVKM. The CDR3 is made up of 15 amino acids. CDR3 region: CASSLGGLANYGYTF. CDR3 sequence (DNA): TGTGCCAGCAGTCTTGGGGGATTAGCTAACTATGGCTACACCTTC.

This clonotype appeared many times. The genes are TRBV25-1 and TRBJ2-2; 13 nucleotides align to TRBD2. V was pared by 3 bases and J by 5 bases, with 3 bases of the junction left unmatched. There are 16 residues in the CDR3. The germline V gene encodes CDR1 MGHDK and CDR2 SYGVNS. The CDR3 sequence is CASSEGLAGLTGELFF. The DNA of the CDR3 is TGTGCCAGCAGTGAGGGACTAGCGGGACTGACCGGGGAGCTGTTTTTT.

This clonotype was seen repeatedly, ten times or more. No conserved phenylalanine or tryptophan ends this CDR3, so it is likely a read error. The chain has TRBV13 and TRBJ2-1; D is unresolved. This CDR3 contains 13 residues. Deletions cut 0 bases from V and 13 bases from J, with 13 bases between. Germline CDR1 is PRHDT and CDR2 is FYEKMQ (reference sequence). As DNA, the CDR3 is TGTGCCAGCAGCTTAGGTCCCCCTGCCCTTCAGTTCCTC. Its protein product is CASSLGPPALQFL.

Regarding this clonotype: At one end, the junction sequence differs from germline, possibly due to a read error. The chain uses TRBV30 and TRBJ1-1, with TRBD1 as a possible D gene (5 bases). CDR3 length equals 12 residues. Germline assignment: CDR1 GTSNPN and CDR2 SVGIG (reference sequence). The CDR3 region has the DNA TGTGTCTGGATGGTACAGGTCCTCGAAGCCTTCTTT. This sequence encodes CVWMVQVLEAFF.

As for this clonotype: Sequence at one end of the junction differs from germline and may be a read error. The chain's CDR3 is CASSLGYGAGTGGTGTQYF. CDR3 DNA: TGTGCCAGCAGTTTAGGTTATGGAGCGGGAACAGGAGGCACAGGTACGCAGTATTTT. The chain recombines TRBV11-3 with TRBJ2-3; TRBD2 matches 7 bases. Germline CDR1 SGHNT, CDR2 YENEEA. The CDR3 covers 19 residues.

Worth noting for this clonotype: A junction end diverges from the germline sequence, so it may reflect a read error. This chain connects TRBV6-5 to TRBJ1-6; D not resolved. The CDR3 length is 15 residues. Germline V gives CDR1 MNHEY, CDR2 SVGAGI. The CDR3 DNA reads as TGTGCCAGCAGGGAGAGGAGTGCCCCCCTTACACCCGTCAACTTT. Its protein is CASRERSAPLTPVNF.

Remarks on this clonotype: An end of the junction differs from the germline gene, which may be a read error. The J gene is TRBJ2-2, the V gene TRBV30; possibly TRBD2 for D (7 bases). Per the germline V gene, CDR1 is GTSNPN and CDR2 is SVGIG (reference sequence). The CDR3 contains 13 residues. CDR3 DNA: TGTGTCTGGAGTGTGGGGGGCAGCGGGGAGCTTTTTTTC. Its protein product is CVWSVGGSGELFF.

On this clonotype: As the CDR3 is not closed by the conserved phenylalanine or tryptophan, this likely results from a read error. The CDR3 nucleotides are TGTGCCAGCAGCGTAAGATCTGGGGCCCACTTATCGGCCAACGTCCTGACTTTA. It yields the protein CASSVRSGAHLSANVLTL. This rearrangement joins TRBV9 to TRBJ2-6, with a possible D match to TRBD1 (5 bases). CDR1 SGDLS and CDR2 YYNGEE come from the germline V gene. Trimming cost V 1 base and J 6 bases, with 20 bases left between them. CDR3 length: 18 amino acids.

This clonotype was counted a single time. Compared with germline, one end of the junction differs, possibly owing to a read error. This chain connects TRBV4-1 to TRBJ2-1; D might be TRBD2 (5 bases). CDR3 length: 15 amino acids. Germline V CDR1 and CDR2: MGHRA, YSYEKL. In DNA form, the CDR3 reads TGCGCCAGCAGCCCATGGGTTAGCGTGAGTAATGAGCTGTTCTTC. Protein product: CASSPWVSVSNELFF.